This T cell receptor (beta chain) came from a study of blood T cell repertoires in COVID-19. Overall study: Acute-phase and convalescent COVID-19 samples originated in the United States, Italy and Spain. Sources were T cells, B-cell-depleted T cells, or PBMCs; the material itself was cDNA or gDNA.

TCRdb's copy holds only in-frame clones and misses some; the assay was immunoSEQ multiplex PCR. The sample lists almost 250,000 clones, 85% to 90% occurring once. Cohorts were determined from participant-reported clinical history. Either two negative PCRs, clearance, or symptom resolution qualified Cohort 3 donors as recovered. The specimen was PBMCs or T cells enriched from blood (not recorded which). This receptor was taken from a woman aged 25-40 years who had recovered from COVID-19.

The CDR3 here is CASSPDRGAGNTIYF. The DNA for the CDR3 is TGTGCCAGCAGCCCCGACAGGGGTGCTGGAAACACCATATATTTT. V and J are TRBV7-3 and TRBJ1-3, with 8 positions matching TRBD1. Germline CDR1 SGHTA, CDR2 FQGTGA. J was trimmed by 2 bases and V by 5 bases; bases with no gene match: 5. The CDR3 runs to 15 residues.